The 4 T cell receptor beta chains listed next were all sequenced from one sample in a study of blood T cell repertoires in COVID-19. TCRdb's table, derived via immunoSEQ multiplex PCR, lists solely in-frame clones and lacks some. Of some 59,000 clones listed, over 75% were seen once; the top ten hold about 20%. The sequenced sample consisted of peripheral blood. These receptors were obtained from a man older than 75 with active or convalescent COVID-19.

The rearrangement joins TRBV10-3 to TRBJ2-1; TRBD2 matches 13 bases. The germline V gene has CDR1 ENHRY and CDR2 SYGVKD. Trimming removed 8 bases from V and 0 bases from J; junction bases left unmatched: 10. The CDR3 runs to 18 residues. The DNA of the CDR3 is TGTGCCATCCAGTCCGGGACTAGCGGGGTAAGCTCCTACAATGAGCAGTTCTTC. As protein: CAIQSGTSGVSSYNEQFF.

The rearrangement joins TRBV29-1 to TRBJ1-5; D call uncertain. The V gene lost 3 bases and the J gene lost 7 bases, with 10 bases spanning the gap. The CDR3 is made up of 12 amino acids. Germline CDR1 reads SQVTM; CDR2 reads ANQGSEA. CDR3 loop: CSVEVHGQPQHF. Here the CDR3 DNA reads TGCAGCGTTGAGGTCCACGGGCAGCCCCAGCATTTT.

CDR3 loop: CASSQDIPRGINEKLFF. CDR3 coding DNA: TGTGCCAGCAGCCAAGATATTCCACGGGGAATTAATGAAAAACTGTTTTTT. The chain uses TRBV3-1 (or the pseudogene TRBV3-2) and TRBJ1-4; D gene unclear. Trimming shortened V by 0 bases and J by 4 bases, and 15 bases separated the two germline ends. The CDR3 is made up of 17 amino acids. Germline values: CDR1 LGHDT, CDR2 YNNKEL (reference sequence).

The rearrangement uses TRBV30 and TRBJ2-1, with 14 bases fitting TRBD2. After removal of 6 bases from V and 7 bases from J, the junction contained 5 bases not matched to a gene. The CDR3 length is 14 residues. Germline CDR1 and CDR2: GTSNPN and SVGIG (reference sequence). The CDR3 sequence: CACGGLAGVNEQFF. CDR3 DNA: TGTGCCTGTGGGGGACTAGCGGGAGTAAATGAGCAGTTCTTC. The full variable domain, in which reference TRBV30 and TRBJ2-1 provide the parts outside the CDR3, is SQTIHQWPATLVQPVGSPLSLECTVEGTSNPNLYWYRQAAGRGLQLLFYSVGIGQISSEVPQNLSASRPQDRQFILSSKKLLLSDSGFYLCACGGLAGVNEQFFGPGTRLTVL.